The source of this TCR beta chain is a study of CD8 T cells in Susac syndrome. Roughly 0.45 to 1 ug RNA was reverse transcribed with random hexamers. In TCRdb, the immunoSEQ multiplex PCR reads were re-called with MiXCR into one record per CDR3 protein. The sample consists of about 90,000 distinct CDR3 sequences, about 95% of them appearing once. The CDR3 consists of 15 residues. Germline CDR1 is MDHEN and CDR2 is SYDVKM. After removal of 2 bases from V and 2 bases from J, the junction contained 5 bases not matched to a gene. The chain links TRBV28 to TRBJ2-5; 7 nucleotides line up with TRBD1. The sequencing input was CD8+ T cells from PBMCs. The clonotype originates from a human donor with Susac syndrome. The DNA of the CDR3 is TGTGCCAGCAGTTTAGGGCAGGGGGTTCAAGAGACCCAGTACTTC. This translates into CASSLGQGVQETQYF.